The text below deals with one TCR beta chain. CDR1 and CDR2 from the germline V gene are SGHNT and YYREEE (reference sequence). The CDR3 runs 16 residues. The V segment lost 4 bases and the J segment 6 bases; nucleotides outside the gene matches: 10. These data originate in a study of blood T cell repertoires in COVID-19. The wider study: COVID-19 samples from acute and convalescent phases originated in the United States, Italy and Spain. T cells, B-cell-depleted T cells, or PBMCs supplied cDNA or gDNA.

In the source study's methods: Estimation of nucleated cell counts relied on the amplification of reference gene primers. The assay was immunoSEQ multiplex PCR, and TCRdb's table has in-frame clones only and misses some. V and J calls and clone size come straight from that table; D and trimming were deduced from the DNA. The sample records 150,000 to 200,000 clones, roughly 87% being singletons. This receptor was taken from a man between 60 and 70 years old with active or convalescent COVID-19. Material for sequencing was peripheral blood. V and J are TRBV5-4 and TRBJ2-1; 10 nucleotides line up with TRBD2. This chain's CDR3 is CASSPRSGGSGNEQFF. As DNA, the CDR3 is TGTGCCAGCAGCCCGCGTAGCGGGGGGTCCGGCAATGAGCAGTTCTTC.